One and the same sample provided the 25 T cell receptor beta chains below, sequenced in a study of T cell responses to AZD1222 COVID-19 vaccine. Clones were sequenced by immunoSEQ multiplex PCR, and TCRdb holds only the in-frame ones, with some missing. The sample shows roughly 160,000 clones, 94% of them seen only once. The sequenced sample was peripheral blood, obtained on day 0 of AZD1222 vaccination. All receptors derive from an adult in good health.

The chain combines TRBV4-1 with TRBJ1-2; D unresolved. Germline V CDR1 and CDR2: MGHRA, YSYEKL. The CDR3 covers 14 residues. V was clipped by 0 bases and J by 4 bases, with 9 bases between them. The DNA of the CDR3 is TGCGCCAGCAGCCAAGAAATGGAGGTCTATGGCTACACCTTC. This encodes CASSQEMEVYGYTF.

The V and J genes are TRBV5-5 and TRBJ2-7; D call uncertain. There are 13 residues in the CDR3. Trimming pared 2 bases from V and 4 bases from J, leaving 10 bases between. Germline CDR1 SGHKS, CDR2 YYEKEE (reference sequence). The CDR3 DNA reads as TGTGCCAGCAGCTTTGGTGTTACGTACGAGCAGTACTTC. This sequence encodes CASSFGVTYEQYF.

The V gene is TRBV19, the J gene TRBJ2-7; 10 bases map to TRBD1. Germline-derived CDR1 and CDR2 are LNHDA and SQIVND (reference sequence). The CDR3 consists of 13 residues. The junction had 1 base not matched to a gene; V was cut back by 5 bases and J by 3 bases. The CDR3 region is CASSGTGVYEQYF. CDR3 nucleotides: TGTGCCAGTAGTGGGACAGGGGTCTACGAGCAGTACTTC.

The V and J genes are TRBV7-3 and TRBJ2-2; D unresolved. The CDR3 contains 16 residues. With 0 bases removed from V and 0 bases from J, the gap between germline ends came to 8 bases. CDR1 is SGHTA, CDR2 FQGTGA, per germline. The CDR3 DNA is TGTGCCAGCAGCTTAACGGTCCAGCCGAACACCGGGGAGCTGTTTTTT. Translating gives CASSLTVQPNTGELFF. The full variable domain, its missing parts supplied by reference TRBV7-3 and TRBJ2-2, is GAGVSQTPSNKVTEKGKYVELRCDPISGHTALYWYRQSLGQGPEFLIYFQGTGAADDSGLPNDRFFAVRPEGSVSTLKIQRTERGDSAVYLCASSLTVQPNTGELFFGEGSRLTVL.

The chain recombines TRBV2 with TRBJ1-2; D is possibly TRBD1 (5 bases). Germline V gives CDR1 SNHLY, CDR2 FYNNEI. CDR3 size: 13 residues. Trimming took off 10 bases at V and 3 bases at J, with 15 bases between the two ends. The CDR3 region has the DNA TGTGCCACCCTGCCCAGGGATGACTATGGCTACACCTTC. It specifies CATLPRDDYGYTF.

This clone appeared a single time. The chain combines TRBV11-2 with TRBJ2-7, with 7 bases aligning to TRBD1. V was clipped by 3 bases and J by 2 bases; unmatched bases: 4. Germline lookup yields CDR1 SGHAT and CDR2 FQNNGV. The CDR3 totals 14 residues. DNA of the CDR3: TGTGCCAGCAGCTTTACAGGGGTTACCTACGAGCAGTACTTC. As protein: CASSFTGVTYEQYF.

V usage is TRBV7-9 and J usage is TRBJ1-1; D possibly corresponds to TRBD1 (5 bases). CDR3 size: 12 residues. Germline values: CDR1 SEHNR, CDR2 FQNEAQ (reference sequence). V lost 9 bases and J 4 bases, leaving 12 bases between the germline ends. The CDR3 is CASQGSGTEAFF. The CDR3 nucleotides are TGTGCCAGTCAGGGAAGCGGCACTGAAGCTTTCTTT. Using reference TRBV7-9 and TRBJ1-1 for the parts outside the CDR3, the full variable domain is DTGVSQNPRHKITKRGQNVTFRCDPISEHNRLYWYRQTLGQGPEFLTYFQNEAQLEKSRLLSDRFSAERPKGSFSTLEIQRTEQGDSAMYLCASQGSGTEAFFGQGTRLTVV.

V and J are TRBV19 and TRBJ1-5; tentative D call: TRBD1 (6 bases). Deletions cut 3 bases from V and 5 bases from J, with 14 bases between. CDR1 and CDR2 from the germline V gene are LNHDA and SQIVND (reference sequence). The CDR3 is 15 amino acids. CDR3 DNA sequence: TGTGCCAGTAGTATTTCTTCAGGGGCCTATCAGCCCCAGCATTTT. It is translated as CASSISSGAYQPQHF.

The V and J genes are TRBV7-9 and TRBJ1-4, with D unresolved. Trimming took off 5 bases at V and 0 bases at J, with 10 bases between the two ends. The germline CDR1 and CDR2 sequences are SEHNR and FQNEAQ (reference sequence). CDR3 size: 15 residues. The CDR3 spells CASSPQSPTNEKLFF. In nucleotides, the CDR3 is TGTGCCAGCAGCCCCCAAAGTCCAACTAATGAAAAACTGTTTTTT.

This sequence joins TRBV3-1 (or the pseudogene TRBV3-2) and TRBJ2-3; a possible D gene is TRBD1 (7 bases). The V and J ends lost 6 bases and 4 bases respectively, with 14 bases between them. Germline V gene data show CDR1 as LGHDT and CDR2 as YNNKEL (reference sequence). This CDR3 has 14 amino acids. As DNA, the CDR3 is TGTGCCAGCAGTCGCGGAGGGGGCTCAGATACGCAGTATTTT. Translated, it gives CASSRGGGSDTQYF.

The chain has TRBV6-5 and TRBJ2-7; no definite D call. Trimming took off 5 bases at V and 0 bases at J, with 14 bases between the two ends. The CDR3 sequence is 15 residues long. Germline assignment: CDR1 MNHEY and CDR2 SVGAGI. CDR3 region: CASSPTAPSSYEQYF. CDR3 coding DNA: TGTGCCAGCAGTCCGACCGCCCCCAGCTCCTACGAGCAGTACTTC.

The gene calls are TRBV27 and TRBJ2-7; D possibly corresponds to TRBD2 (5 bases). The CDR3 is 15 amino acids. In germline, CDR1 is MNHEY, CDR2 SMNVEV (reference sequence). Trimming removed 3 bases at V and 4 bases at J, with 16 bases between. The CDR3 here is CASSLRRGLEYEQYF. In DNA, the CDR3 is TGTGCCAGCAGTTTGAGGCGAGGGTTAGAATACGAGCAGTACTTC.

The table lists this clone with a few counts. The chain joins TRBV9 to TRBJ2-2; D is tentatively TRBD1 or TRBD2 (5 bases each). This CDR3 comprises 16 residues. CDR1 and CDR2 (germline): SGDLS, YYNGEE. Trimming took off 4 bases at V and 4 bases at J, with 17 bases between the two ends. The CDR3 region has the DNA TGTGCCAGCAGCCTGTCCTCGGGGCTTGGCACCGGGGAGCTGTTTTTT. Its translation: CASSLSSGLGTGELFF.

The chain combines TRBV15 with TRBJ2-7; D not certain. The V end was cut by 0 bases, the J end by 0 bases, with 9 bases between. The CDR3 loop spans 15 amino acids. Per germline, CDR1 LNHNV and CDR2 YYDKDF (reference sequence). The CDR3 spells CATSRDKGISYEQYF. The CDR3, as DNA: TGTGCCACCAGCAGAGATAAAGGGATCTCCTACGAGCAGTACTTC.

The chain couples TRBV30 to TRBJ1-1; D may be TRBD1 (5 bases). There are 13 residues in the CDR3. V lost 4 bases to trimming and J lost 10 bases, with 19 bases between them. Germline CDR1 and CDR2: GTSNPN and SVGIG (reference sequence). As DNA, the CDR3 is TGTGCCTGGAAAGGCCGAGGGGCCACGGGAGCTTTCTTT. Its protein is CAWKGRGATGAFF.

The rearrangement links TRBV6-4 to TRBJ1-1; 10 bases are shared with TRBD1. V gave up 6 bases and J gave up 4 bases; unmatched junction bases: 5. The CDR3 length is 14 residues. Germline CDR1 is MRHNA and CDR2 is SNTAGT. The CDR3 spells CASRAGQGSTEAFF. CDR3 sequence (DNA): TGTGCCAGCAGGGCGGGACAGGGGAGCACTGAAGCTTTCTTT.

V and J are TRBV9 and TRBJ2-2; perhaps TRBD1 as D (5 bases). Germline V gives CDR1 SGDLS, CDR2 YYNGEE. The CDR3 covers 13 residues. Trimming left V 0 bases short and J 5 bases short, with 5 bases between. The CDR3 nucleotides read TGTGCCAGCAGCGTAGAGGGGACCGGGGAGCTGTTTTTT. This codes for CASSVEGTGELFF.

The genes are TRBV5-1 and TRBJ2-5; D unclear. From germline, CDR1 is SGHRS and CDR2 YFSETQ. The ends were cut back, 3 bases at V and 5 bases at J, with 11 bases in the middle. This CDR3 has 13 amino acids. This CDR3 reads CASSSRLRETQYF. The CDR3 coding sequence is TGCGCCAGCAGCTCCCGACTGCGGGAGACCCAGTACTTC.

V and J are TRBV6-6 and TRBJ1-3; D unresolved. Germline assignment: CDR1 MNHNY and CDR2 SVGAGI (reference sequence). This CDR3 comprises 16 residues. Trimming stripped 6 bases from V and 2 bases from J, with 17 bases between. CDR3 protein: CASSPPGFAAGNTIYF. The CDR3 coding sequence is TGTGCCAGCAGCCCCCCCGGGTTCGCGGCTGGAAACACCATATATTTT.

The chain carries TRBV6-5 and TRBJ1-2; 8 nucleotides agree with TRBD1. Germline CDR1 and CDR2: MNHEY and SVGAGI. The CDR3 runs to 13 residues. Trimming cost V 6 bases and J 6 bases; bases outside gene matches: 6. In nucleotides, the CDR3 is TGTGCCAGCAGGGCAGGGGGCGGAAATGGCTACACCTTC. It yields the protein CASRAGGGNGYTF.

V is TRBV6-6 and J is TRBJ1-2; D unresolved. The CDR3 loop spans 16 amino acids. V was cut by 1 base and J by 0 bases, with 12 bases left in between. Germline V gene lookup returns CDR1 MNHNY and CDR2 SVGAGI (reference sequence). Here the CDR3 DNA reads TGTGCCAGCAGTTACTTCTCGGTGAGGGCTAACTATGGCTACACCTTC. This encodes CASSYFSVRANYGYTF.

The chain has TRBV4-1 and TRBJ1-6; D call uncertain. The CDR3 covers 13 residues. V was cut by 0 bases and J by 9 bases, with 6 bases left in between. The germline gives CDR1 MGHRA, CDR2 YSYEKL. The CDR3 nucleotides are TGCGCCAGCAGCCAAGAGCGGGGTTCACCCCTCCACTTT. It yields the protein CASSQERGSPLHF.

CDR3 protein: CASSYRRGALGGQFF. The CDR3 DNA reads as TGTGCCAGCAGTTATCGGCGGGGGGCTCTGGGAGGGCAGTTCTTC. V usage is TRBV6-5 and J usage is TRBJ2-1; 8 positions match TRBD2. CDR3 size: 15 residues. Germline CDR1 is MNHEY and CDR2 is SVGAGI. With 3 bases clipped from V and 12 bases from J, the junction kept 13 bases outside the gene matches.

The genes are TRBV5-4 and TRBJ2-1, with 7 bases identical to TRBD2. Germline V CDR1 and CDR2: SGHNT, YYREEE (reference sequence). The V segment lost 3 bases and the J segment 4 bases; nucleotides outside the gene matches: 13. CDR3 length: 17 amino acids. The CDR3: CASSWGLGAGKYNEQFF. CDR3 in DNA: TGTGCCAGCAGCTGGGGTTTGGGAGCGGGGAAATACAATGAGCAGTTCTTC.

The chain recombines TRBV10-1 with TRBJ2-1; no clear D. The CDR3 is 13 amino acids. The germline CDR1 and CDR2 sequences are WNHNN and SYGVQD (reference sequence). V lost 3 bases to trimming and J lost 3 bases, with 6 bases between them. CDR3 bases: TGCGCCAGCAGTGAAACTGGCTACAATGAGCAGTTCTTC. It encodes CASSETGYNEQFF.